The rows below give T cell receptor beta chains drawn from one sample of a study of control samples from healthy donors and cancer patients. The assay was immunoSEQ multiplex PCR, and TCRdb's table has in-frame clones only and misses some. The sample yields about 150,000 clones, about 94% seen once. Specimen: blood. These receptors were taken from a middle-aged man in good health. Both conserved end residues are part of each CDR3. The order of the fields is D gene, J gene, clone size, V gene, CDR3 protein, CDR3 DNA. A D gene is named only where the DNA matches it firmly. Clone size appears in some rows only: once, few, many, or a class for an expanded clone.

D gene: -
J gene: TRBJ1-2
clone size: -
V gene: TRBV29-1
CDR3 protein: CSVARGAEEGYTF
CDR3 DNA: TGCAGCGTTGCAAGGGGCGCCGAGGAAGGCTACACCTTC

D gene: TRBD2
J gene: TRBJ2-2
clone size: -
V gene: TRBV7-8
CDR3 protein: CASSLRTSGDTGELFF
CDR3 DNA: TGTGCCAGCAGCCTGAGGACTAGCGGGGACACCGGGGAGCTGTTTTTT

D gene: TRBD1
J gene: TRBJ2-2
clone size: once
V gene: TRBV12-5
CDR3 protein: CASALTGANTGELFF
CDR3 DNA: TGTGCTAGTGCCTTGACAGGGGCCAACACCGGGGAGCTGTTTTTT

D gene: -
J gene: TRBJ2-1
clone size: -
V gene: TRBV19
CDR3 protein: CASSIFGNEQFF
CDR3 DNA: TGTGCCAGTAGTATTTTTGGGAATGAGCAGTTCTTC

D gene: -
J gene: TRBJ1-1
clone size: -
V gene: TRBV9
CDR3 protein: CASSVITETDEAFF
CDR3 DNA: TGTGCCAGCAGCGTAATCACAGAAACTGATGAAGCTTTCTTT

D gene: TRBD1
J gene: TRBJ1-1
clone size: -
V gene: TRBV15
CDR3 protein: CATSIQGGNTEAFF
CDR3 DNA: TGTGCCACCAGCATACAGGGGGGGAACACTGAAGCTTTCTTT

D gene: -
J gene: TRBJ1-2
clone size: -
V gene: TRBV27
CDR3 protein: CASSLQENYGYTF
CDR3 DNA: TGTGCCAGCAGTTTACAGGAGAACTATGGCTACACCTTC

D gene: -
J gene: TRBJ2-7
clone size: -
V gene: TRBV19
CDR3 protein: CASSIGGGPPVEQYF
CDR3 DNA: TGTGCCAGTAGTATAGGTGGGGGGCCACCTGTCGAGCAGTACTTC

D gene: -
J gene: TRBJ1-1
clone size: -
V gene: TRBV19
CDR3 protein: CASSIGGGTEAFF
CDR3 DNA: TGTGCCAGTAGTATTGGGGGGGGAACTGAAGCTTTCTTT

D gene: -
J gene: TRBJ1-1
clone size: once
V gene: TRBV5-5
CDR3 protein: CASSLLSNEAFF
CDR3 DNA: TGTGCCAGCAGCTTGTTGTCAAATGAAGCTTTCTTT

D gene: TRBD1
J gene: TRBJ2-2
clone size: -
V gene: TRBV28
CDR3 protein: CASSISGTGDTGELFF
CDR3 DNA: TGTGCCAGCAGTATCTCCGGGACAGGGGACACCGGGGAGCTGTTTTTT

D gene: -
J gene: TRBJ1-1
clone size: -
V gene: TRBV7-2
CDR3 protein: CASSFSAPTGEAFF
CDR3 DNA: TGTGCCAGCAGCTTTTCTGCGCCGACAGGCGAAGCTTTCTTT

D gene: -
J gene: TRBJ2-1
clone size: -
V gene: TRBV19
CDR3 protein: CASNSGSSYNEQFF
CDR3 DNA: TGTGCCAGCAATAGCGGAAGCTCCTACAATGAGCAGTTCTTC

D gene: TRBD1
J gene: TRBJ2-7
clone size: -
V gene: TRBV4-3
CDR3 protein: CASSRGTGTGGHEQYF
CDR3 DNA: TGCGCCAGCAGCCGCGGAACCGGGACAGGCGGCCACGAGCAGTACTTC

D gene: -
J gene: TRBJ1-1
clone size: -
V gene: TRBV27
CDR3 protein: CASKGVWTEAFF
CDR3 DNA: TGTGCCAGCAAGGGGGTTTGGACTGAAGCTTTCTTT

D gene: -
J gene: TRBJ2-2
clone size: -
V gene: TRBV7-2
CDR3 protein: CASSLYENTGELFF
CDR3 DNA: TGTGCCAGCAGCTTGTATGAGAACACCGGGGAGCTGTTTTTT

D gene: -
J gene: TRBJ2-7
clone size: -
V gene: TRBV5-1
CDR3 protein: CASSYSTSYEQYF
CDR3 DNA: TGCGCCAGCAGCTACTCTACCTCCTACGAGCAGTACTTC

D gene: TRBD1
J gene: TRBJ2-7
clone size: -
V gene: TRBV2
CDR3 protein: CASSAQGYEQYF
CDR3 DNA: TGTGCCAGCAGTGCACAGGGGTACGAGCAGTACTTC

D gene: -
J gene: TRBJ2-1
clone size: -
V gene: TRBV5-1
CDR3 protein: CASSLFRNNEQFF
CDR3 DNA: TGCGCCAGCAGCTTGTTCAGGAACAATGAGCAGTTCTTC

D gene: -
J gene: TRBJ1-1
clone size: -
V gene: TRBV28
CDR3 protein: CASSSGTLNTEAFF
CDR3 DNA: TGTGCCAGCAGTTCCGGGACACTGAACACTGAAGCTTTCTTT

D gene: -
J gene: TRBJ1-4
clone size: -
V gene: TRBV9
CDR3 protein: CASSVDQSNEKLFF
CDR3 DNA: TGTGCCAGCAGCGTAGACCAGAGTAATGAAAAACTGTTTTTT

D gene: TRBD1
J gene: TRBJ2-5
clone size: few
V gene: TRBV6-9
CDR3 protein: CASSRPGGRSETQYF
CDR3 DNA: TGTGCCAGCAGTCGTCCAGGGGGACGGTCGGAGACCCAGTACTTC

D gene: -
J gene: TRBJ1-2
clone size: -
V gene: TRBV14
CDR3 protein: CASSQDLGTSPRDGYTF
CDR3 DNA: TGTGCCAGCAGCCAAGATCTGGGTACCTCACCGAGAGATGGCTACACCTTC

D gene: TRBD1
J gene: TRBJ1-1
clone size: -
V gene: TRBV7-9
CDR3 protein: CASSSRTGGMNTEAFF
CDR3 DNA: TGTGCCAGCAGCTCCCGGACAGGAGGGATGAACACTGAAGCTTTCTTT

D gene: -
J gene: TRBJ1-2
clone size: -
V gene: TRBV19
CDR3 protein: CASIPRGGHGYTF
CDR3 DNA: TGTGCCAGTATCCCTCGGGGGGGCCACGGCTACACCTTC

D gene: TRBD2
J gene: TRBJ2-3
clone size: -
V gene: TRBV27
CDR3 protein: CASSLRLAGAYTDTQYF
CDR3 DNA: TGTGCCAGCAGTTTACGCCTAGCGGGGGCGTACACAGATACGCAGTATTTT

D gene: -
J gene: TRBJ2-2
clone size: -
V gene: TRBV7-6
CDR3 protein: CASSPIQGYAGELFF
CDR3 DNA: TGTGCCAGCAGCCCGATTCAGGGGTATGCCGGGGAGCTGTTTTTT

D gene: TRBD1
J gene: TRBJ1-2
clone size: -
V gene: TRBV2
CDR3 protein: CASKRTGDYGYTF
CDR3 DNA: TGTGCCAGCAAGAGGACAGGGGACTATGGCTACACCTTC

D gene: TRBD2
J gene: TRBJ2-1
clone size: -
V gene: TRBV19
CDR3 protein: CASSIEAGGQNEQFF
CDR3 DNA: TGTGCCAGTAGTATAGAAGCGGGGGGGCAGAATGAGCAGTTCTTC

D gene: -
J gene: TRBJ1-1
clone size: -
V gene: TRBV5-4
CDR3 protein: CASSSEGREGGEAFF
CDR3 DNA: TGTGCCAGCAGCTCCGAGGGCAGGGAGGGAGGTGAAGCTTTCTTT

D gene: -
J gene: TRBJ1-5
clone size: -
V gene: TRBV28
CDR3 protein: CASSLAGGVRSQHF
CDR3 DNA: TGTGCCAGCAGTTTGGCAGGAGGAGTAAGGTCCCAGCATTTT

D gene: -
J gene: TRBJ1-4
clone size: -
V gene: TRBV3-1/TRBV3-2
CDR3 protein: CASSRGKGVRANEKLFF
CDR3 DNA: TGTGCCAGCAGCCGGGGGAAGGGGGTACGCGCTAATGAAAAACTGTTTTTT